What follows are 16 T cell receptor beta chains derived from one specimen sequenced in a study of radiotherapy plus CTLA-4 blockade in lung cancer. Libraries were prepared by immunoSEQ multiplex PCR; TCRdb keeps only in-frame clonotypes and omits some of them. Of some 70,000 clones detected, roughly 85% appear once; the ten largest clones hold roughly a tenth. The source material was peripheral blood, sampled from a patient treated with radiotherapy plus ipilimumab. The receptors stem from a human donor with non-small cell lung cancer who had a complete response to radiotherapy plus ipilimumab.

A few counts support this clone. The genes are TRBV6-5 and TRBJ1-5, with a tentative D call TRBD1 (6 bases). Germline values: CDR1 MNHEY, CDR2 SVGAGI. The CDR3 contains 16 residues. V was trimmed by 0 bases and J by 6 bases, leaving 15 bases between them. CDR3 residues: CASSYSMGAPGQPQHF. For the CDR3, the DNA is TGTGCCAGCAGTTACTCGATGGGGGCGCCAGGTCAGCCCCAGCATTTT.

The chain joins TRBV2 to TRBJ1-6; TRBD1 is a possible D gene (5 bases). V lost 9 bases and J 7 bases, leaving 19 bases between the germline ends. From germline, CDR1 is SNHLY and CDR2 FYNNEI. The CDR3 loop spans 15 amino acids. In nucleotides, the CDR3 is TGTGCCAGTCACCCCGGGACGGGTCGGAATTCACCCCTCCACTTT. Translating it yields CASHPGTGRNSPLHF.

This clone has just one count. The chain recombines TRBV6-5 with TRBJ1-1, with 7 nucleotides matching TRBD1. Germline CDR1 reads MNHEY; CDR2 reads SVGAGI. The ends lost 2 bases at V and 5 bases at J; junction bases unmatched: 5. The CDR3 is made up of 14 amino acids. The CDR3 is CASSYVQGKTEAFF. In DNA, the CDR3 is TGTGCCAGCAGTTACGTACAGGGGAAAACTGAAGCTTTCTTT.

The chain links TRBV5-6 to TRBJ1-2; D might be TRBD1 (6 bases). Germline lookup yields CDR1 SGHDT and CDR2 YYEEEE. V was shortened by 7 bases and J by 5 bases, with 15 bases between the two germline ends. The CDR3 sequence is 13 residues long. The CDR3 region is CASHPDRRYGYTF. Written as DNA, the CDR3 is TGTGCCAGCCACCCGGACAGACGATATGGCTACACCTTC.

V and J are TRBV9 and TRBJ1-3; 8 bases are shared with TRBD1. Per germline, CDR1 SGDLS and CDR2 YYNGEE. V dropped 4 bases and J dropped 2; count of bases not matched to a gene: 20. The CDR3 runs to 20 residues. In DNA, the CDR3 is TGTGCCAGCAGCCTATCGTGGACAGGGCCTTTATCTGAAGCTGGAAACACCATATATTTT. Translation: CASSLSWTGPLSEAGNTIYF.

The chain joins TRBV6-1 to TRBJ1-1; 7 nucleotides match TRBD1. V lost 4 bases, J lost 5 bases, and 10 bases stayed unmatched. Germline V gene sequence: CDR1 MNHNS, CDR2 SASEGT. This CDR3 is built from 15 residues. The CDR3 nucleotides are TGTGCCAGCAGTGCACAGGGGCCGGGGAAGACTGAAGCTTTCTTT. The encoded protein is CASSAQGPGKTEAFF.

The rearrangement links TRBV6-1 to TRBJ2-7, with D possibly matching TRBD1 (5 bases). The CDR3 sequence is 13 residues long. The germline CDR1 and CDR2 sequences are MNHNS and SASEGT. The ends were cut back, 5 bases at V and 0 bases at J, with 8 bases in the middle. The CDR3 is CASSRRVSYEQYF. DNA of the CDR3: TGTGCCAGCAGTCGCAGGGTCTCCTACGAGCAGTACTTC.

This chain uses TRBV11-2 with TRBJ1-4; 9 positions agree with TRBD1. Per the germline V gene, CDR1 is SGHAT and CDR2 is FQNNGV. V was clipped by 5 bases and J by 5 bases; unmatched bases: 3. The CDR3 has 14 amino acids. The CDR3 coding sequence is TGTGCCAGCAGCCACGGGACAGGGAATGAAAAACTGTTTTTT. This codes for CASSHGTGNEKLFF.

CDR3 loop: CASSLAANGNTDTQYF. For the CDR3, the DNA is TGTGCCAGCAGCTTAGCAGCCAACGGAAACACAGATACGCAGTATTTT. The rearrangement joins TRBV13 to TRBJ2-3; D is uncertain. Looked up from germline, CDR1 is PRHDT and CDR2 is FYEKMQ (reference sequence). V lost 1 base to trimming and J lost 2 bases, with 13 bases between them. This CDR3 spans 16 amino acids. The variable domain in full, completed from reference TRBV13 and TRBJ2-3, reads AAGVIQSPRHLIKEKRETATLKCYPIPRHDTVYWYQQGPGQDPQFLISFYEKMQSDKGSIPDRFSAQQFSDYHSELNMSSLELGDSALYFCASSLAANGNTDTQYFGPGTRLTVL.

The chain links TRBV5-1 to TRBJ2-7, with 9 bases aligning to TRBD1. The CDR3 sequence is 16 residues long. The junction had 10 bases not matched to a gene; V was cut back by 2 bases and J by 4 bases. Germline CDR1 reads SGHRS; CDR2 reads YFSETQ. CDR3 DNA sequence: TGCGCCAGCAGCTTTCAGGACAGGGGTAGTTCTTACGAGCAGTACTTC. Protein sequence: CASSFQDRGSSYEQYF.

The gene calls are TRBV6-1 and TRBJ1-4; D not certain. Trimming took off 2 bases at V and 4 bases at J, with 5 bases between the two ends. The CDR3 extends over 13 amino acids. The V gene's germline CDR1 is MNHNS and CDR2 SASEGT. The CDR3 DNA reads as TGTGCCAGCAGTGAACGGTATAATGAAAAACTGTTTTTT. This codes for CASSERYNEKLFF.

The rearrangement joins TRBV27 to TRBJ1-4; 7 bases agree with TRBD1. V trimming: 4 bases; J trimming: 7 bases; junction bases outside the gene matches: 12. The germline CDR1 and CDR2 sequences are MNHEY and SMNVEV (reference sequence). The CDR3 covers 16 residues. This CDR3 reads CASSSLRTGGAEKLFF. CDR3 DNA sequence: TGTGCCAGCAGTTCCCTCCGGACAGGTGGGGCTGAAAAACTGTTTTTT.

This sequence joins TRBV18 and TRBJ1-1; D is possibly TRBD1 (6 bases). Germline loops: CDR1 KGHSH, CDR2 LQKENI. This CDR3 is 13 amino acids long. V shed 2 bases and J shed 12 bases, with 16 bases lying between them. The CDR3 region has the DNA TGTGCCAGCTCACCAGGATTACAGGGTTCTACTTTCTTT. This codes for CASSPGLQGSTFF.

This clone was counted only a few times. The chain links TRBV5-6 to TRBJ1-3, with D hard to call. The CDR3 consists of 14 residues. V lost 0 bases to trimming and J lost 4 bases, with 8 bases between them. Germline values: CDR1 SGHDT, CDR2 YYEEEE. CDR3 sequence (DNA): TGTGCCAGCAGCTTGGTCACAGCGGGAAACACCATATATTTT. As protein: CASSLVTAGNTIYF.

This rearrangement joins TRBV7-9 to TRBJ2-7, with D possibly being TRBD1 (5 bases). This CDR3 is built from 14 residues. The germline CDR1 and CDR2 sequences are SEHNR and FQNEAQ (reference sequence). Trimming cost V 4 bases and J 0 bases, with 10 bases left between them. In nucleotides, the CDR3 is TGTGCCAGCAGCTCGTCGACAGTCTCCTACGAGCAGTACTTC. Translated, it gives CASSSSTVSYEQYF.

The V call is TRBV11-2, the J call TRBJ2-7, with 9 bases fitting TRBD1. The CDR3 extends over 14 amino acids. The trim removed 3 bases at V and 5 bases at J, leaving 5 bases unmatched. Germline V CDR1 and CDR2: SGHAT, FQNNGV. Written as DNA, the CDR3 is TGTGCCAGCAGCTTGGGAGACAGGGGGAACGAGCAGTACGTC. The encoded protein is CASSLGDRGNEQYV.